Here is one T cell receptor beta chain with its context. The germline V gene has CDR1 LNHDA and CDR2 SQIVND (reference sequence). V lost 5 bases to trimming and J lost 5 bases; unmatched junction nucleotides: 10. This CDR3 is 16 amino acids long. This sample is part of a study of blood T cell repertoires in COVID-19. Produced via immunoSEQ multiplex PCR; TCRdb's table is partial and in-frame only. The profile covers roughly 110,000 clones, with around 88% appearing a single time and 6.8% taken by the ten largest. V and J are TRBV19 and TRBJ1-2, with 11 positions matching TRBD1. The receptor comes from a man in his fifties with active or convalescent COVID-19. The specimen sequenced was peripheral blood. CDR3 amino acids: CASSAIGTGGVYGYTF. CDR3 sequence (DNA): TGTGCCAGTAGTGCTATCGGGACAGGGGGTGTATATGGCTACACCTTC.